This T cell receptor beta chain came from a study of molecular identifiers for immune sequencing clone quantification. Study-wide findings and caveats: Highly expanded clone sizes could end up underestimated if a barcode were shared by identical TCR molecules.

Germline V lookup: CDR1 SEHNR, CDR2 FQNEAQ (reference sequence). The CDR3 contains 16 residues. Deletions cut 5 bases from V and 1 base from J, with 14 bases between. Details on this clonotype: Its antigen is undetermined.

TCRdb re-analysed the PCR reads in MiXCR, keeping a single row per CDR3 protein. The profile covers about 320,000 distinct CDR3 sequences, with 24% appearing a single time and 0.74% taken by the ten largest. The specimen sequenced was naive CD8+ T cells from blood, with Jurkat cell RNA spiked in. Subset noted: FACS-sorted CD8+CD4-CCR7+CD45RA+ naive T cells. The chain carries TRBV7-9 and TRBJ2-2, with D perhaps TRBD1 or TRBD2 (5 bases each). This receptor was obtained from a human donor in good health. Some libraries in this study had Jurkat cell RNA spiked in. The chain's CDR3 is CASSDPGRKNTGELFF. As DNA, the CDR3 is TGTGCCAGCAGCGATCCGGGGCGGAAGAACACCGGGGAGCTGTTTTTT.